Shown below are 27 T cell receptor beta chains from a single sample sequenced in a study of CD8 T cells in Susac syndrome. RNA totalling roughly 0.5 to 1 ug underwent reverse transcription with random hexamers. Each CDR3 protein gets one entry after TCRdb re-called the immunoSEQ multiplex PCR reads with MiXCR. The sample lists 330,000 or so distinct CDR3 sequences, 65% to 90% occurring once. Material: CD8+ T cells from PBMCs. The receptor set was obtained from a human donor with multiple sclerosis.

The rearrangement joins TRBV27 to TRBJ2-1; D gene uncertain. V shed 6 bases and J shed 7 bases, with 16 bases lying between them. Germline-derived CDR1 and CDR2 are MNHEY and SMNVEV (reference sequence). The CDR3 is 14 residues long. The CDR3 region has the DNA TGTGCCAGCAGGCCCATGGGGTGGGAAAATGAGCAGTTCTTC. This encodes CASRPMGWENEQFF.

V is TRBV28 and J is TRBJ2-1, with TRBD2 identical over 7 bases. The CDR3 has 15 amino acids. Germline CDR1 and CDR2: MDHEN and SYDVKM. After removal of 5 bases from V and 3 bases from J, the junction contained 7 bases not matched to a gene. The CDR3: CASSPNSGYYNEQFF. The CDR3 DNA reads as TGTGCCAGCAGTCCGAATAGCGGGTACTACAATGAGCAGTTCTTC.

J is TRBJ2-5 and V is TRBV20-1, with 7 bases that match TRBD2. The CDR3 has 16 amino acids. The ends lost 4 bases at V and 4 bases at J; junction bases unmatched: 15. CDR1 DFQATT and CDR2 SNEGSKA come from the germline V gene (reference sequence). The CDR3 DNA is TGCAGTGCTACAATCGCCGGGAGGATGGCGCGAGAGACCCAGTACTTC. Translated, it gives CSATIAGRMARETQYF.

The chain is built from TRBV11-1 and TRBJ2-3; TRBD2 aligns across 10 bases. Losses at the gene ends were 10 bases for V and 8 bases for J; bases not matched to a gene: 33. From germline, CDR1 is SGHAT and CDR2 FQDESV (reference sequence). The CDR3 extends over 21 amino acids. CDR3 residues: CANGLAEDRRGPRQAPGTQYF. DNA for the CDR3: TGTGCCAACGGACTAGCGGAAGACAGAAGGGGACCCCGACAGGCCCCCGGTACGCAGTATTTT.

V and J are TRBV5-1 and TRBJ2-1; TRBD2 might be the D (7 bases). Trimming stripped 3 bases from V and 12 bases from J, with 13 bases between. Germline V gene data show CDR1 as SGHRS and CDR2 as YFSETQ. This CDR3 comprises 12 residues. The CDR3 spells CASSSAGAGQFF. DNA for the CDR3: TGCGCCAGCAGCTCGGCGGGGGCGGGGCAGTTCTTC.

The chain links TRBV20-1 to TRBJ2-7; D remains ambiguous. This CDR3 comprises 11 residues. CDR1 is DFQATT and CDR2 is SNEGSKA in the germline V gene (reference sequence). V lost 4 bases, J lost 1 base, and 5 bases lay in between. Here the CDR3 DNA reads TGCAGTGCTACCGAGTCCTACGAGCAGTACTTC. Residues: CSATESYEQYF.

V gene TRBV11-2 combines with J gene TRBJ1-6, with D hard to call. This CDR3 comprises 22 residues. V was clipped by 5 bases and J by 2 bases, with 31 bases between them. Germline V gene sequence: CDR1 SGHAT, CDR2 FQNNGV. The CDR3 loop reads CASSPLYSPTPGGSTYNSPLHF. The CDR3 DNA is TGTGCCAGCAGCCCCTTGTACAGTCCGACACCCGGTGGGTCGACCTATAATTCACCCCTCCACTTT.

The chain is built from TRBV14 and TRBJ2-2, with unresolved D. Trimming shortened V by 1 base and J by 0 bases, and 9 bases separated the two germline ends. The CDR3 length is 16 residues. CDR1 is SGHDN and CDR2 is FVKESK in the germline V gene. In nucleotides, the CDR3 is TGTGCCAGCAGCCAAGTACACGGCACGAACACCGGGGAGCTGTTTTTT. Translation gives CASSQVHGTNTGELFF.

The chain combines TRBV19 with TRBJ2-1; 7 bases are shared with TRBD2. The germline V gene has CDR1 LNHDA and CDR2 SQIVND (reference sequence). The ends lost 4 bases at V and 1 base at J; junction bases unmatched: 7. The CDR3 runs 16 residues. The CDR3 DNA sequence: TGTGCCAGTAGTAGACGTAGCGGGCCTTCCTACAATGAGCAGTTCTTC. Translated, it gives CASSRRSGPSYNEQFF.

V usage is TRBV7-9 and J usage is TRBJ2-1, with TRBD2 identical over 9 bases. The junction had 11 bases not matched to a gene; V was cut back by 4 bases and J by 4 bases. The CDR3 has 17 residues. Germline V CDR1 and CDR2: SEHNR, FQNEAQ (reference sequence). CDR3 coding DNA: TGTGCCAGCAGCTCCCCTCAGGGACTAGCCCGTTACAATGAGCAGTTCTTC. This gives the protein CASSSPQGLARYNEQFF.

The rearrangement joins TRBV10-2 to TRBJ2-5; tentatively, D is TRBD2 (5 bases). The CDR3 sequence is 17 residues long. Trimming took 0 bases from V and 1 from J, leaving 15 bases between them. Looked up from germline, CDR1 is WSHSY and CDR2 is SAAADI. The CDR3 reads CASSESGAFPPQETQYF. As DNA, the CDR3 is TGCGCCAGCAGTGAGTCGGGAGCGTTCCCCCCCCAAGAGACCCAGTACTTC.

The CDR3 region is CASSERWGLRGDEKLFF. As DNA, the CDR3 is TGTGCCAGCAGCGAAAGATGGGGCCTGCGGGGAGATGAAAAACTGTTTTTT. The J gene is TRBJ1-4, the V gene TRBV7-2; TRBD1 is a possible D gene (5 bases). The germline gives CDR1 SGHTA, CDR2 FQGNSA. This CDR3 comprises 17 residues. V was pared by 5 bases and J by 6 bases, with 22 bases between.

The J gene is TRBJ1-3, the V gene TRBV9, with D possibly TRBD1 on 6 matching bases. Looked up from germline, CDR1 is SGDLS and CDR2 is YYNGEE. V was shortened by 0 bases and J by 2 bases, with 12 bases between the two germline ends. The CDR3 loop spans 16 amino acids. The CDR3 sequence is CASSVVRGIAGNTIYF. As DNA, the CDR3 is TGTGCCAGCAGCGTAGTAAGGGGGATCGCTGGAAACACCATATATTTT.

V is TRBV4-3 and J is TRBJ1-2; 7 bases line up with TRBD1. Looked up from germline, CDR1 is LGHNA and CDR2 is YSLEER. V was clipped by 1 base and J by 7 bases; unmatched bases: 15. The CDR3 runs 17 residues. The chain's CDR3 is CASSQGLDEGAVSGYTF. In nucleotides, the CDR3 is TGCGCCAGCAGCCAAGGTCTGGATGAGGGGGCAGTAAGTGGCTACACCTTC.

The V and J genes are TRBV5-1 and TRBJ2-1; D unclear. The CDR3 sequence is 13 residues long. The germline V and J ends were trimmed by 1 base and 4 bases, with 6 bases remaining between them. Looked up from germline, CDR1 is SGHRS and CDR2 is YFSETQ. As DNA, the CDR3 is TGCGCCAGCAGCTTGTATGGGTACAATGAGCAGTTCTTC. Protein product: CASSLYGYNEQFF.

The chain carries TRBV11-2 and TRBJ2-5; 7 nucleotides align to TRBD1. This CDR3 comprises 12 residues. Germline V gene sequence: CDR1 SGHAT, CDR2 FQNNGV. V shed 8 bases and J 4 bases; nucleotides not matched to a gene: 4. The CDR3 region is CASAYRGETQYF. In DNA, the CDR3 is TGTGCCAGCGCGTACAGGGGAGAGACCCAGTACTTC.

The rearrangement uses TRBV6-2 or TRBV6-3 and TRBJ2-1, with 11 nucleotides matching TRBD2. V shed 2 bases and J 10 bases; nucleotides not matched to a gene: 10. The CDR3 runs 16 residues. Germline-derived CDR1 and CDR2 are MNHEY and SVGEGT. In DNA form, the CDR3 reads TGTGCCAGCAGTTACGCGACGGGACTAGCGGACGACGAGCAGTTCTTC. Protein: CASSYATGLADDEQFF.

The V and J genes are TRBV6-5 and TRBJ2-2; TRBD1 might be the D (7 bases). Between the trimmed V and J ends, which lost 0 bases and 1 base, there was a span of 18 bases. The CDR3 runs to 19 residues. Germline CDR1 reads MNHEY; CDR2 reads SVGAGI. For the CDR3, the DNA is TGTGCCAGCAGTTACTCGAGGGCAGGGGGGCATAGGAACACCGGGGAGCTGTTTTTT. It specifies CASSYSRAGGHRNTGELFF.

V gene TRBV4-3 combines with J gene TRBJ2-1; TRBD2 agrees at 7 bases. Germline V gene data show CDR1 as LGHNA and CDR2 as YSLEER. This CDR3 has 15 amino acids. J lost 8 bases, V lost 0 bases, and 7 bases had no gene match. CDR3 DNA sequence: TGCGCCAGCAGCCAAGAGACTAGCCCCGGGCATGAGCAGTTCTTC. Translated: CASSQETSPGHEQFF.

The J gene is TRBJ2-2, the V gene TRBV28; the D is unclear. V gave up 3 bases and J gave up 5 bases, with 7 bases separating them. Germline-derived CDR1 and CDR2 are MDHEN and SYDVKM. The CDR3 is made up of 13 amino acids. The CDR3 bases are TGTGCCAGCAGTTTCGTCGAGACCGGGGAGCTGTTTTTT. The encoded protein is CASSFVETGELFF.

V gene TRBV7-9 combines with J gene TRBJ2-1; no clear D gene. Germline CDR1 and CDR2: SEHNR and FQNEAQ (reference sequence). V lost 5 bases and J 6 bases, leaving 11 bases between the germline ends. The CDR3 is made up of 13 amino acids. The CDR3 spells CASSPRTLNEQFF. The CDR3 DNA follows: TGTGCCAGCAGCCCCCGGACCCTCAATGAGCAGTTCTTC.

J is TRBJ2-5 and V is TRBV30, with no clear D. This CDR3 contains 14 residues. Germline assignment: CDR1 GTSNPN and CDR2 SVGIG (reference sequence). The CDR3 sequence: CAISPASWQETQYF. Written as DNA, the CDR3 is TGTGCGATATCGCCCGCCTCCTGGCAAGAGACCCAGTACTTC.

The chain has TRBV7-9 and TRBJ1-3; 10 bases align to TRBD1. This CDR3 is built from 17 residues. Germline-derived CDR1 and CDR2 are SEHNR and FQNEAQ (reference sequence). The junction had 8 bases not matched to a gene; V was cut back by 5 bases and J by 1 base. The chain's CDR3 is CASSPPTGGRSGNTIYF. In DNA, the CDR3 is TGTGCCAGCAGCCCTCCGACAGGGGGCAGATCTGGAAACACCATATATTTT. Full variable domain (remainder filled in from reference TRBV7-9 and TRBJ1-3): DTGVSQNPRHKITKRGQNVTFRCDPISEHNRLYWYRQTLGQGPEFLTYFQNEAQLEKSRLLSDRFSAERPKGSFSTLEIQRTEQGDSAMYLCASSPPTGGRSGNTIYFGEGSWLTVV.

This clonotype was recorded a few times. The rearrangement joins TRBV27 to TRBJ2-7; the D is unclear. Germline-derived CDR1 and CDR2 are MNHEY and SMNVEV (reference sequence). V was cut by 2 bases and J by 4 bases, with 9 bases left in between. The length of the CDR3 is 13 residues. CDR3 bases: TGTGCCAGCAGTTTAGGGGTACGGTACGAGCAGTACTTC. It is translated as CASSLGVRYEQYF.

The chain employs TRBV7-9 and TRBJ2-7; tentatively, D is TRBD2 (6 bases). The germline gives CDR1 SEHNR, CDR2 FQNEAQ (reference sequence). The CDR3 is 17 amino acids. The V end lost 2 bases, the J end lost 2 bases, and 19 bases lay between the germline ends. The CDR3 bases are TGTGCCAGCAGCTTACTTTCGGGTAGCGGTCCTACCTACGAGCAGTACTTC. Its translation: CASSLLSGSGPTYEQYF.

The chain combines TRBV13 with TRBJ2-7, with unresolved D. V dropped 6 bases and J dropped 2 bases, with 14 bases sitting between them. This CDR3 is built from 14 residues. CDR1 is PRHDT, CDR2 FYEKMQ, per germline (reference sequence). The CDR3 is CASRLRAQTYEQYF. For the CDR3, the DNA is TGTGCCAGCAGACTCCGGGCCCAAACCTACGAGCAGTACTTC.

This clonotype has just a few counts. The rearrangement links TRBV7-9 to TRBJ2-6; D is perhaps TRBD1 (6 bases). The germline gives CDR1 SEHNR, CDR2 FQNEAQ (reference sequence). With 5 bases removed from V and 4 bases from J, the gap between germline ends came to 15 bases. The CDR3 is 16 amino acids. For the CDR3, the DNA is TGTGCCAGCAGCCCACGACAGGCCTGGGGGGCCAACGTCCTGACTTTC. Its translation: CASSPRQAWGANVLTF. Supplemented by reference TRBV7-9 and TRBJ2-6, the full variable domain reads DTGVSQNPRHKITKRGQNVTFRCDPISEHNRLYWYRQTLGQGPEFLTYFQNEAQLEKSRLLSDRFSAERPKGSFSTLEIQRTEQGDSAMYLCASSPRQAWGANVLTFGAGSRLTVL.